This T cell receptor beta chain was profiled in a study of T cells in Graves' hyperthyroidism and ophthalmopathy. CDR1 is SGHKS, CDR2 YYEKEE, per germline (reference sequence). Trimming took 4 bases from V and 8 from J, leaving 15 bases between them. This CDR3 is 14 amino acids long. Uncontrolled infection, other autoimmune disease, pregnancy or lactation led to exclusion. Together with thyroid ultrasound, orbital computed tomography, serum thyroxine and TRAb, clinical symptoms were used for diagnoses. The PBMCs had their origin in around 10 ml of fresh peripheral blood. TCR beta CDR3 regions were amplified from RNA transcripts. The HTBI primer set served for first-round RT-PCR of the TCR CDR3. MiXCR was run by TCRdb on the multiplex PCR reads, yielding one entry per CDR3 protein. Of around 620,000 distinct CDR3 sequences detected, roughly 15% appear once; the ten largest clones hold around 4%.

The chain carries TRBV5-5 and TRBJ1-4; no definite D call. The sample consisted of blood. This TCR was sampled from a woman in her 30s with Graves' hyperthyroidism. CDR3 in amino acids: CASSDASEDEKLFF. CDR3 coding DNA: TGTGCCAGCAGCGACGCTTCAGAGGACGAAAAACTGTTTTTT.